This T cell receptor beta chain was recorded in a study of siplizumab effects on memory and regulatory T cells. The germline CDR1 and CDR2 sequences are SGHRS and YFSETQ. This CDR3 comprises 14 residues. V lost 0 bases and J 4 bases, leaving 8 bases between the germline ends. Method: immunoSEQ multiplex PCR; TCRdb's copy keeps in-frame clones and lacks some. The sample consists of 100,000 or so clones, around nine tenths of them appearing once. Material: non-Treg CD4+ T cells sorted from blood. The chain uses TRBV5-1 and TRBJ2-1; D is perhaps TRBD1 or TRBD2 (5 bases each). The TCR originated in a human donor in good health. The CDR3 DNA is TGCGCCAGCAGCTTGGGAGGGGAGTACAATGAGCAGTTCTTC. It codes for CASSLGGEYNEQFF.